This passage covers 26 T cell receptor beta chains from one sample sequenced in a study of cytomegalovirus exposure and HLA in healthy donors. Vbeta (60) and Jbeta (13) primers were used in the PCR. Generated by immunoSEQ multiplex PCR, the TCRdb table keeps only in-frame clones and is missing some. This sample carries roughly 200,000 clones, 70% to 80% of them seen once, and the ten largest clones take roughly 2.3%. The sample comprised PBMCs. The receptors shown here come from a man aged 60-69 years in good health and CMV-seronegative.

This rearrangement joins TRBV5-6 to TRBJ1-6, with TRBD1 matching over 7 bases. Germline V lookup: CDR1 SGHDT, CDR2 YYEEEE. The CDR3 contains 14 residues. V trimming: 0 bases; J trimming: 7 bases; junction bases outside the gene matches: 1. The CDR3 region has the DNA TGTGCCAGCAGCTTGGTGGGACAGAATTCACCCCTCCACTTT. Protein product: CASSLVGQNSPLHF.

The table lists this clone with a few counts. Germline is not matched at one junction end, which may reflect a read error. This rearrangement joins TRBV7-7 to TRBJ2-1; TRBD2 matches at 9 bases. Germline CDR1 reads SSHAT; CDR2 reads FNYEAQ (reference sequence). The CDR3 covers 14 residues. CDR3: CASSLGGGASEQFF. The CDR3 DNA reads TGTGCTAGCAGCTTGGGCGGGGGGGCCAGTGAGCAGTTCTTC.

The V call is TRBV29-1, the J call TRBJ1-2; 9 positions match TRBD1. The CDR3 consists of 11 residues. V dropped 5 bases and J dropped 7; count of bases not matched to a gene: 2. Looked up from germline, CDR1 is SQVTM and CDR2 is ANQGSEA. CDR3 coding DNA: TGCAGCGTTAAGACAGGGGGTGGCTACACCTTC. Its translation is CSVKTGGGYTF. The whole variable domain, remainder taken from reference TRBV29-1 and TRBJ1-2, is SAVISQKPSRDICQRGTSLTIQCQVDSQVTMMFWYRQQPGQSLTLIATANQGSEATYESGFVIDKFPISRPNLTFSTLTVSNMSPEDSSIYLCSVKTGGGYTFGSGTRLTVV.

This clone has more than one count but fewer than ten. The rearrangement uses TRBV27 and TRBJ2-5; 7 nucleotides match TRBD2. CDR3 size: 18 residues. Germline CDR1 and CDR2: MNHEY and SMNVEV (reference sequence). J was trimmed by 5 bases and V by 0 bases; bases with no gene match: 15. CDR3 sequence (DNA): TGTGCCAGCAGTTTATCTCCTAGCTGGGGGGTCGGGGGGGAGACCCAGTACTTC. It encodes CASSLSPSWGVGGETQYF.

The chain is built from TRBV6-5 and TRBJ2-3; possibly TRBD2 for D (7 bases). Germline CDR1 MNHEY, CDR2 SVGAGI. The V end lost 2 bases, the J end lost 3 bases, and 12 bases lay between the germline ends. The CDR3 spans 15 residues. DNA of the CDR3: TGTGCCAGCAGTTACGGGGGGGGCGAGACAGATACGCAGTATTTT. Its translation is CASSYGGGETDTQYF.

The rearrangement joins TRBV7-2 to TRBJ2-2; D is ambiguous. Deletions cut 0 bases from V and 4 bases from J, with 6 bases between. CDR3 size: 14 residues. Germline assignment: CDR1 SGHTA and CDR2 FQGNSA. CDR3 sequence (DNA): TGTGCCAGCAGCTTAGCTCCGGGCACCGGGGAGCTGTTTTTT. This translates into CASSLAPGTGELFF.

For this clone: Germline and junction disagree at one end, which may indicate a read error. The chain links TRBV4-3 to TRBJ1-5; TRBD1 aligns across 8 bases. Germline CDR1 reads LGHNA; CDR2 reads YSLEER. CDR3 length equals 17 residues. CDR3 sequence (DNA): TGCGCCAGCAGCACCCGGACAGGGACTACGGGCAATCAGCCCCAGAATTTT. Its translation: CASSTRTGTTGNQPQNF.

This CDR3 reads CASSQDEGGRYEQFF. The CDR3 DNA reads TGCGCCAGCAGCCAAGACGAAGGCGGGAGATATGAGCAGTTCTTC. V and J are TRBV4-3 and TRBJ2-1, with TRBD2 identical over 7 bases. V shed 0 bases, J shed 8 bases, and the junction held 7 bases outside the gene matches. The length of the CDR3 is 15 residues. CDR1 and CDR2 (germline): LGHNA, YSLEER.

The chain couples TRBV9 to TRBJ1-2; 7 bases fit TRBD1. The CDR3 is made up of 15 amino acids. The V and J ends lost 0 bases and 6 bases, in that order; junction bases with no gene match: 8. Germline CDR1 and CDR2: SGDLS and YYNGEE. The CDR3 nucleotides are TGTGCCAGCAGCGTAGTTGGGCCAGGGGGGCATGGCTACACCTTC. Translating gives CASSVVGPGGHGYTF.

This rearrangement joins TRBV29-1 to TRBJ2-1; the match to TRBD2 covers 15 bases. V lost 5 bases to trimming and J lost 3 bases; unmatched junction nucleotides: 2. This CDR3 has 15 amino acids. Germline V lookup: CDR1 SQVTM, CDR2 ANQGSEA. CDR3 sequence reads: CSVRTSGRDYNEQFF. DNA of the CDR3: TGCAGCGTTCGGACTAGCGGGAGGGACTACAATGAGCAGTTCTTC.

The rearrangement links TRBV2 to TRBJ2-7, with 9 nucleotides matching TRBD2. Germline V lookup: CDR1 SNHLY, CDR2 FYNNEI. The CDR3 length is 15 residues. The trim removed 4 bases at V and 7 bases at J, leaving 11 bases unmatched. In DNA, the CDR3 is TGTGCCAGCAGTGTGACTAGCGGCTTTATTAGGGAGCAGTACTTC. It is translated as CASSVTSGFIREQYF.

This clone came up a few times. CDR3 amino acids: CASSLRGLAGGITYEQYF. DNA of the CDR3: TGCGCCAGCAGCTTGCGAGGACTAGCGGGGGGGATTACCTACGAGCAGTACTTC. The chain combines TRBV5-1 with TRBJ2-7; 15 bases are shared with TRBD2. Looked up from germline, CDR1 is SGHRS and CDR2 is YFSETQ. This CDR3 has 18 amino acids. The V and J ends lost 1 base and 2 bases, in that order; junction bases with no gene match: 7.

The CDR3 reads CASTTTGSGNTIYF. The CDR3 DNA reads as TGCGCCAGCACCACGACAGGGTCCGGAAACACCATATATTTT. This chain uses TRBV10-2 with TRBJ1-3, with 7 bases fitting TRBD1. Germline V gives CDR1 WSHSY, CDR2 SAAADI. This CDR3 is built from 14 residues. Trimming removed 7 bases from V and 4 bases from J; junction bases left unmatched: 7.

V and J are TRBV4-3 and TRBJ1-2, with D unclear. V was clipped by 1 base and J by 2 bases, with 8 bases between them. The length of the CDR3 is 14 residues. Germline CDR1 reads LGHNA; CDR2 reads YSLEER. CDR3 sequence: CASSQVARNYGYTF. The CDR3 DNA follows: TGCGCCAGCAGCCAAGTGGCCAGAAACTATGGCTACACCTTC.

CDR3 sequence: CSSESSYNEQFF. In nucleotides, the CDR3 is TGCAGCTCGGAGAGTTCCTACAATGAGCAGTTCTTC. This rearrangement joins TRBV29-1 to TRBJ2-1, with D uncertain. The ends were cut back, 8 bases at V and 1 base at J, with 9 bases in the middle. The germline V gene has CDR1 SQVTM and CDR2 ANQGSEA. The CDR3 totals 12 residues.

This clone has a single count. The chain uses TRBV5-1 and TRBJ1-4, with 7 positions matching TRBD1. From germline, CDR1 is SGHRS and CDR2 YFSETQ. J gave up 5 bases and V 1 base, and 5 bases lay outside the gene matches. The CDR3 runs to 15 residues. The CDR3 nucleotides read TGCGCCAGCAGCTTGTTTGGGACAGAGAATGAAAAACTGTTTTTT. Translated, it gives CASSLFGTENEKLFF.

The V and J genes are TRBV5-1 and TRBJ2-7, with a weak D call TRBD2 (5 bases). From germline, CDR1 is SGHRS and CDR2 YFSETQ. The CDR3 runs 14 residues. With 0 bases removed from V and 4 bases from J, the gap between germline ends came to 11 bases. CDR3 DNA sequence: TGCGCCAGCAGCTTGGCCGGGGTTGGTTACGAGCAGTACTTC. Translated: CASSLAGVGYEQYF.

This clone was picked up a small number of times. The chain carries TRBV4-1 and TRBJ1-4; D might be TRBD1 (6 bases). Trimming stripped 4 bases from V and 0 bases from J, with 12 bases between. Germline-derived CDR1 and CDR2 are MGHRA and YSYEKL. This CDR3 has 16 residues. The CDR3 reads CASSPLGQTTNEKLFF. CDR3 nucleotides: TGCGCCAGCAGCCCACTTGGACAGACAACTAATGAAAAACTGTTTTTT.

This clone was detected only once. This rearrangement joins TRBV4-1 to TRBJ2-2; 7 bases match TRBD1. Germline V lookup: CDR1 MGHRA, CDR2 YSYEKL. V lost 0 bases to trimming and J lost 6 bases; unmatched junction nucleotides: 4. This CDR3 is built from 15 residues. The CDR3: CASSQEQGRAGELFF. CDR3 coding DNA: TGCGCCAGCAGCCAAGAACAGGGGCGCGCCGGGGAGCTGTTTTTT.

The V gene is TRBV23-1, the J gene TRBJ2-1, with unresolved D. TRBV23-1 is known as an ORF, though its function is uncertain. This CDR3 has 15 residues. The ends were cut back, 0 bases at V and 4 bases at J, with 10 bases in the middle. The CDR3 coding sequence is TGCGCCAGCAGTCAATCTGGTGCAGGATACAATGAGCAGTTCTTC. Protein sequence: CASSQSGAGYNEQFF.

The chain couples TRBV11-2 to TRBJ2-5, with 7 bases lining up with TRBD2. This CDR3 is built from 14 residues. V was pared by 2 bases and J by 4 bases, with 4 bases of the junction left unmatched. Germline-derived CDR1 and CDR2 are SGHAT and FQNNGV. The DNA for the CDR3 is TGTGCCAGCAGCTTAAGCGGGGTGAGAGAGACCCAGTACTTC. Amino acids: CASSLSGVRETQYF.

Regarding this clone: This sample also contains other DNA sequences that code for the same CDR3. The genes are TRBV6-6 and TRBJ2-5, with 7 nucleotides matching TRBD1. The CDR3 consists of 15 residues. Germline values: CDR1 MNHNY, CDR2 SVGAGI (reference sequence). Losses at the gene ends were 0 bases for V and 1 base for J; bases not matched to a gene: 2. The CDR3 bases are TGTGCCAGCAGTTACTCGAACAGGGGCCAAGAGACCCAGTACTTC. Translated: CASSYSNRGQETQYF.

As to this clone: Germline and junction disagree at one end, which may indicate a read error. CDR3 bases: TGTGCCAGCGGGTACTATGATCGGGCAGGGGGTTATGGCTACCCCTTC. Protein product: CASGYYDRAGGYGYPF. V gene TRBV5-6 combines with J gene TRBJ1-2; 7 positions agree with TRBD1. The CDR3 is made up of 16 amino acids. CDR1 and CDR2 (germline): SGHDT, YYEEEE.

CDR3 DNA sequence: TGTGCCAGCAGGCTGGCGGGGATCCAAGAGACCCAGTACTTC. This encodes CASRLAGIQETQYF. The chain links TRBV6-5 to TRBJ2-5; TRBD2 is a possible D gene (6 bases). The CDR3 runs 14 residues. Trimming took off 6 bases at V and 1 base at J, with 12 bases between the two ends. Per the germline V gene, CDR1 is MNHEY and CDR2 is SVGAGI.

The chain combines TRBV5-4 with TRBJ2-7; TRBD2 matches 8 bases. The germline CDR1 and CDR2 sequences are SGHNT and YYREEE (reference sequence). Losses at the gene ends were 3 bases for V and 6 bases for J; bases not matched to a gene: 8. The CDR3 has 14 amino acids. CDR3 sequence reads: CASSSPGLVREQYF. The CDR3 DNA reads TGTGCCAGCAGCTCGCCGGGACTAGTTCGCGAGCAGTACTTC.

This clone occurred once. This chain uses TRBV11-2 with TRBJ1-1; no reliable D call. The CDR3 runs to 12 residues. Trimming stripped 2 bases from V and 4 bases from J, with 5 bases between. Germline V lookup: CDR1 SGHAT, CDR2 FQNNGV. Written as DNA, the CDR3 is TGTGCCAGCAGCTTATGGGCCACTGAAGCTTTCTTT. It specifies CASSLWATEAFF.